The 27 T cell receptor beta chains presented below share a single source sample, sequenced in a study of blood T cell repertoires in COVID-19 (dated by TCRdb to about 2020). Library method: the immunoSEQ multiplex PCR assay. As stored in TCRdb, this immuneACCESS dataset retains in-frame rearrangements with V and J assigned. A fraction of the clones does not appear; measured against another copy, unresolved V genes explain less than half of the discrepancy, and the remainder lacks a known reason. The table for this sample lists some 48,000 clones; 83% of them were counted only once. Of the sample, around 5.3% falls within the top ten clones. Sequencing input: peripheral blood. Receptors were obtained from a human donor in a cohort sampled during active COVID-19.

This sequence joins TRBV5-1 and TRBJ1-2; 9 bases line up with TRBD1. After removal of 4 bases from V and 6 bases from J, the junction contained 4 bases not matched to a gene. This CDR3 is 13 amino acids long. CDR1 and CDR2 (germline): SGHRS, YFSETQ. As DNA, the CDR3 is TGCGCCAGCAGCCCGGGACAGGGAAATGGCTACACCTTC. Protein product: CASSPGQGNGYTF.

The CDR3 loop reads CASSLAGGLNYGYTF. The CDR3 bases are TGTGCCAGCAGCTTGGCGGGAGGCCTTAACTATGGCTACACCTTC. This chain joins TRBV5-4 and TRBJ1-2; D ambiguous. The CDR3 covers 15 residues. The V gene lost 0 bases and the J gene lost 1 base, with 10 bases spanning the gap. In germline, CDR1 is SGHNT, CDR2 YYREEE (reference sequence). The full variable domain, completed using reference TRBV5-4 and TRBJ1-2, is ETGVTQSPTHLIKTRGQQVTLRCSSQSGHNTVSWYQQALGQGPQFIFQYYREEENGRGNFPPRFSGLQFPNYSSELNVNALELDDSALYLCASSLAGGLNYGYTFGSGTRLTVV.

This chain uses TRBV25-1 with TRBJ1-1, with D possibly matching TRBD1 (5 bases). Germline V CDR1 and CDR2: MGHDK, SYGVNS. The CDR3 has 14 residues. Trimming took off 5 bases at V and 3 bases at J, with 13 bases between the two ends. The CDR3 protein is CASSPWGDHTEAFF. CDR3 DNA: TGTGCCAGCAGTCCCTGGGGGGACCACACTGAAGCTTTCTTT.

This chain connects TRBV5-1 to TRBJ2-5; the match to TRBD2 covers 10 bases. The germline V gene has CDR1 SGHRS and CDR2 YFSETQ. With 4 bases clipped from V and 4 bases from J, the junction kept 13 bases outside the gene matches. The CDR3 contains 17 residues. For the CDR3, the DNA is TGCGCCAGCAGCAGCGGAACTAGCGGGGTCCTGGGAGAGACCCAGTACTTC. Translation: CASSSGTSGVLGETQYF. The full variable domain, completed using reference TRBV5-1 and TRBJ2-5, is KAGVTQTPRYLIKTRGQQVTLSCSPISGHRSVSWYQQTPGQGLQFLFEYFSETQRNKGNFPGRFSGRQFSNSRSEMNVSTLELGDSALYLCASSSGTSGVLGETQYFGPGTRLLVL.

The chain combines TRBV9 with TRBJ2-2; 8 nucleotides align to TRBD1. Germline V lookup: CDR1 SGDLS, CDR2 YYNGEE. The CDR3 runs 15 residues. Trimming took 1 base from V and 5 from J; bases not matched to a gene: 4. As DNA, the CDR3 is TGTGCCAGCAGCGTAAGGACAGGGACGACCGGGGAGCTGTTTTTT. Its protein product is CASSVRTGTTGELFF.

The V and J genes are TRBV6-6 and TRBJ2-7; no reliable D call. Per the germline V gene, CDR1 is MNHNY and CDR2 is SVGAGI (reference sequence). This CDR3 contains 12 residues. Trimming cost V 2 bases and J 7 bases, with 9 bases left between them. DNA for the CDR3: TGTGCCAGCAGTTACCGCGGTGAGGAGCAGTACTTC. Its protein product is CASSYRGEEQYF.

This chain connects TRBV30 to TRBJ1-1, with D perhaps TRBD1 (6 bases). The germline gives CDR1 GTSNPN, CDR2 SVGIG (reference sequence). The V gene lost 5 bases and the J gene lost 4 bases, with 11 bases spanning the gap. The CDR3 has 12 amino acids. CDR3 residues: CAWATGTTEAFF. The CDR3 DNA is TGTGCCTGGGCTACAGGGACCACTGAAGCTTTCTTT.

The sample holds a few counts of this clone. The V gene is TRBV19, the J gene TRBJ1-1; D unresolved. Trimming pared 6 bases from V and 7 bases from J, leaving 9 bases between. Per germline, CDR1 LNHDA and CDR2 SQIVND (reference sequence). This CDR3 comprises 11 residues. CDR3 DNA: TGTGCCAGTAGCCAGTTCTTTGAAGCTTTCTTT. Translating gives CASSQFFEAFF.

This clone was recorded once. The chain employs TRBV29-1 and TRBJ1-4; 7 bases line up with TRBD1. Per the germline V gene, CDR1 is SQVTM and CDR2 is ANQGSEA. J lost 7 bases, V lost 4 bases, and 6 bases had no gene match. The CDR3 consists of 13 residues. The CDR3 loop reads CSVGGGGLEKLFF. CDR3 in DNA: TGCAGCGTTGGAGGAGGGGGCCTTGAAAAACTGTTTTTT.

This chain links TRBV11-2 with TRBJ2-2; TRBD1 aligns across 9 bases. Looked up from germline, CDR1 is SGHAT and CDR2 is FQNNGV. J lost 4 bases, V lost 1 base, and 1 base had no gene match. The CDR3 sequence is 15 residues long. The CDR3 DNA reads TGTGCCAGCAGCTTAGCGGGACAGGGCACCGGGGAGCTGTTTTTT. It yields the protein CASSLAGQGTGELFF.

V and J are TRBV5-4 and TRBJ1-4; 7 bases map to TRBD1. Germline CDR1 is SGHNT and CDR2 is YYREEE (reference sequence). CDR3 length: 14 amino acids. V lost 3 bases, J lost 8 bases, and 7 bases stayed unmatched. The CDR3: CASSSRDSLEKLFF. CDR3 nucleotide sequence: TGTGCCAGCAGCTCTCGGGACAGCCTAGAAAAACTGTTTTTT. Full variable domain (missing parts from reference TRBV5-4 and TRBJ1-4): ETGVTQSPTHLIKTRGQQVTLRCSSQSGHNTVSWYQQALGQGPQFIFQYYREEENGRGNFPPRFSGLQFPNYSSELNVNALELDDSALYLCASSSRDSLEKLFFGSGTQLSVL.

The chain uses TRBV10-3 and TRBJ2-3, with 7 bases that match TRBD2. Losses at the gene ends were 9 bases for V and 4 bases for J; bases not matched to a gene: 1. The CDR3 is 11 amino acids. Germline lookup yields CDR1 ENHRY and CDR2 SYGVKD. The CDR3 DNA reads as TGTGCCATAGGACTAGCAGATACGCAGTATTTT. Its translation is CAIGLADTQYF.

The rearrangement joins TRBV13 to TRBJ2-2; a possible D gene is TRBD2 (6 bases). Germline assignment: CDR1 PRHDT and CDR2 FYEKMQ (reference sequence). V was shortened by 2 bases and J by 6 bases, with 10 bases between the two germline ends. The CDR3 is 14 residues long. The CDR3 sequence: CASSLNGGAGELFF. The CDR3 nucleotides read TGTGCCAGCAGCTTAAATGGAGGGGCCGGGGAGCTGTTTTTT.

V gene TRBV20-1 combines with J gene TRBJ1-4; TRBD1 is a possible D gene (5 bases). Trimming took off 7 bases at V and 5 bases at J, with 8 bases between the two ends. The CDR3 length is 11 residues. CDR1 is DFQATT, CDR2 SNEGSKA, per germline (reference sequence). The CDR3 sequence: CSVPGNEKLFF. For the CDR3, the DNA is TGCAGTGTTCCAGGGAATGAAAAACTGTTTTTT.

The chain carries TRBV7-2 and TRBJ1-5; weak D call: TRBD1 (6 bases). CDR1 is SGHTA, CDR2 FQGNSA, per germline. CDR3 length: 15 residues. Trimming removed 2 bases from V and 4 bases from J, with 12 bases in between. For the CDR3, the DNA is TGTGCCAGCAGCTTAAGGGGGGGCCCGAATCAGCCCCAGCATTTT. Translating it yields CASSLRGGPNQPQHF.

This sequence joins TRBV6-1 and TRBJ1-5; no clear D gene. The CDR3 consists of 16 residues. Germline lookup yields CDR1 MNHNS and CDR2 SASEGT. V shed 0 bases and J shed 0 bases, with 9 bases lying between them. CDR3 region: CASSEASILSNQPQHF. CDR3 nucleotides: TGTGCCAGCAGTGAAGCGAGCATTCTTAGCAATCAGCCCCAGCATTTT.

This clone was counted only a few times. The chain links TRBV6-5 to TRBJ1-5; TRBD1 agrees at 8 bases. Losses at the gene ends were 6 bases for V and 4 bases for J; bases not matched to a gene: 8. Per the germline V gene, CDR1 is MNHEY and CDR2 is SVGAGI. The CDR3 runs to 15 residues. The CDR3 loop is CASRDRAARNQPQHF. The CDR3 nucleotides are TGTGCCAGCAGGGACAGGGCCGCCCGGAATCAGCCCCAGCATTTT.

The gene calls are TRBV19 and TRBJ2-3; D may be TRBD2 (6 bases). The germline V gene encodes CDR1 LNHDA and CDR2 SQIVND (reference sequence). The V gene lost 4 bases and the J gene lost 4 bases, with 18 bases spanning the gap. This CDR3 has 16 amino acids. CDR3 nucleotide sequence: TGTGCCAGTAGTACACCCCTCGGAGGGGTTTCAGATACGCAGTATTTT. This translates into CASSTPLGGVSDTQYF.

This sequence joins TRBV11-3 and TRBJ2-2, with a possible D match to TRBD2 (6 bases). V lost 7 bases, J lost 0 bases, and 12 bases lay in between. This CDR3 spans 15 amino acids. Germline-derived CDR1 and CDR2 are SGHNT and YENEEA. CDR3 nucleotides: TGTGCCAGCACCCCGGGACTGTCGAACACCGGGGAGCTGTTTTTT. This gives the protein CASTPGLSNTGELFF.

This clone was detected a few times. The genes are TRBV24-1 and TRBJ2-7; TRBD2 might be the D (6 bases). Germline CDR1 and CDR2: KGHDR and SFDVKD. This CDR3 contains 15 residues. The V end was cut by 6 bases, the J end by 2 bases, with 16 bases between. The CDR3 DNA reads as TGTGCCACCAGTAGCTCCGGGGGTAGGGCCTACGAGCAGTACTTC. Translating gives CATSSSGGRAYEQYF.

The chain uses TRBV9 and TRBJ2-6; the D is unclear. From germline, CDR1 is SGDLS and CDR2 YYNGEE. This CDR3 is built from 15 residues. The germline V and J ends were trimmed by 3 bases and 0 bases, with 7 bases remaining between them. In DNA, the CDR3 is TGTGCCAGCAGCGCCTTCCCCTCTGGGGCCAACGTCCTGACTTTC. It encodes CASSAFPSGANVLTF.

The J gene is TRBJ1-1, the V gene TRBV19; D is perhaps TRBD1 (5 bases). V gave up 7 bases and J gave up 4 bases, with 16 bases separating them. The CDR3 totals 14 residues. Germline V gene sequence: CDR1 LNHDA, CDR2 SQIVND (reference sequence). DNA for the CDR3: TGTGCCAGTACCCCTGATCGGGGGGGCACTGAAGCTTTCTTT. Residues: CASTPDRGGTEAFF.

The chain carries TRBV21-1 and TRBJ1-5; the D call of TRBD1 is as the table states it, not checked on the DNA. TRBV21-1 is described as a pseudogene. CDR3 length: 17 residues. The CDR3 region has the DNA TGTGCCAGCTTCCCAAGTGGGGTGGGACACAACAATCAGCCCCAGCATTTT. Translated, it gives CASFPSGVGHNNQPQHF.

This chain uses TRBV7-9 with TRBJ1-1, with D hard to call. V lost 1 base and J 1 base, leaving 10 bases between the germline ends. CDR3 length: 15 residues. Germline assignment: CDR1 SEHNR and CDR2 FQNEAQ (reference sequence). The CDR3, as DNA: TGTGCCAGCAGCTTAGTGGGGAGAGAGAACACTGAAGCTTTCTTT. Protein: CASSLVGRENTEAFF.

This clone has a handful of counts. The chain employs TRBV4-2 and TRBJ1-5; D is unclear. Germline V gene sequence: CDR1 LGHNA, CDR2 YNFKEQ. The V and J ends lost 0 bases and 4 bases respectively, with 10 bases between them. The CDR3 runs 15 residues. DNA of the CDR3: TGTGCCAGCAGCCAAGATGTGAGCTCTAATCAGCCCCAGCATTTT. Its protein product is CASSQDVSSNQPQHF.

The chain carries TRBV13 and TRBJ2-3, with 11 bases aligning to TRBD2. Germline CDR1 and CDR2: PRHDT and FYEKMQ (reference sequence). V dropped 5 bases and J dropped 1; count of bases not matched to a gene: 5. This CDR3 region has 16 residues. CDR3 nucleotides: TGTGCCAGCAGCACCATAGCGGGGGGGGGCACAGATACGCAGTATTTT. This translates into CASSTIAGGGTDTQYF.

The rearrangement uses TRBV19 and TRBJ2-3; TRBD2 agrees at 14 bases. Germline V gene sequence: CDR1 LNHDA, CDR2 SQIVND (reference sequence). The trim removed 5 bases at V and 1 base at J, leaving 5 bases unmatched. This CDR3 contains 17 residues. The CDR3, as DNA: TGTGCCAGTAGTTCCCGGGGACTAGCGGGGGGCACAGATACGCAGTATTTT. This translates into CASSSRGLAGGTDTQYF.